These T cell receptor beta chains were read from a single sample in a study of OX40 agonist ivuxolimab in advanced cancers. Only in-frame clones appear in the TCRdb table, and some are missing; sequencing was by immunoSEQ multiplex PCR. The repertoire consists of around 95,000 clones, with around 90% occurring once and the leading ten covering roughly 0.56%. Sequencing was performed on CD4+ or CD8+ T cells sorted from blood, taken in a trial of the OX40 agonist ivuxolimab. These receptors were obtained from an adult with an advanced solid tumor such as melanoma, head and neck, liver or kidney cancer. The CDR3 runs from the conserved cysteine through the conserved F or W. The D gene is left open where the match is weak. Size is stated for part of the rows, as once, few or many counts, or as a class when the clone is expanded.

>13|.|TRBJ2-1|.|TRBV5-1
CASSLVGALEQFF
TGCGCCAGCAGCTTGGTTGGGGCTCTTGAGCAGTTCTTC
>15|.|TRBJ1-4|.|TRBV4-3
CASSQTGNSFEKLFF
TGCGCCAGCAGCCAAACAGGAAATTCCTTTGAAAAACTGTTTTTT
>14|.|TRBJ2-5|.|TRBV28
CASSLYGGPETQYF
TGTGCCAGCAGTTTGTACGGGGGCCCGGAGACCCAGTACTTC
>16|.|TRBJ2-7|.|TRBV7-2
CASSFDGQRSSYEQYF
TGTGCCAGCAGCTTCGACGGGCAGCGAAGCTCCTACGAGCAGTACTTC
>15|.|TRBJ1-2|.|TRBV14
CASSQAGTLALGYTF
TGTGCCAGCAGCCAAGCCGGGACGCTTGCGTTGGGCTACACCTTC
>14|.|TRBJ2-2|.|TRBV2
CASSDEGFVGELFF
TGTGCCAGCAGTGATGAAGGGTTCGTCGGGGAGCTGTTTTTT
>17|.|TRBJ2-2|few|TRBV5-6
CASSAPYGDLYTGELFF
TGTGCCAGCAGCGCCCCTTATGGCGACCTCTACACCGGGGAGCTGTTTTTT
>15|TRBD1|TRBJ1-5|.|TRBV7-8
CASSLEGTGGQPQHF
TGTGCCAGCAGCTTAGAGGGGACAGGGGGTCAGCCCCAGCATTTT
>14|.|TRBJ2-1|.|TRBV2
CASSVVSGYNEQFF
TGTGCCAGCAGCGTCGTTAGCGGATACAATGAGCAGTTCTTC
>15|TRBD1|TRBJ1-1|once|TRBV5-1
CASSRDRVGGTEAFF
TGCGCCAGCAGCCGCGACAGGGTCGGGGGCACTGAAGCTTTCTTT
>13|.|TRBJ2-7|.|TRBV28
CASRRGISYEQYF
TGTGCCAGCAGACGCGGGATCTCCTACGAGCAGTACTTC
>15|TRBD2|TRBJ2-5|.|TRBV28
CASSLSSGSRKTQYF
TGTGCCAGCAGCCTGAGCAGCGGGAGTAGGAAGACCCAGTACTTC
>11|.|TRBJ2-1|.|TRBV6-6
CASSYRQEEFF
TGTGCCAGCAGTTACCGACAGGAAGAGTTCTTC
>11|.|TRBJ2-7|once|TRBV6-5
CASSYVGEQYF
TGTGCCAGCAGTTACGTCGGAGAGCAGTACTTC
>14|.|TRBJ1-2|.|TRBV6-6
CASSYAGAPYGYTF
TGTGCCAGCAGTTACGCAGGGGCCCCCTATGGCTACACCTTC
>15|.|TRBJ2-5|.|TRBV7-9
CASSLATGWVETQYF
TGTGCCAGCAGCTTAGCCACGGGCTGGGTGGAGACCCAGTACTTC
>18|TRBD1|TRBJ1-3|.|TRBV7-9
CASSVGTGGTSSGNTIYF
TGTGCCAGCAGCGTCGGGACAGGGGGGACCTCCTCTGGAAACACCATATATTTT
>12|.|TRBJ2-2|.|TRBV28
CASSLLTGELFF
TGTGCCAGCAGTTTACTAACCGGGGAGCTGTTTTTT
>17|TRBD2|TRBJ2-1|.|TRBV7-3
CASSLNLAGVVYNEQFF
TGTGCCAGCAGCTTAAACCTCGCGGGAGTGGTCTACAATGAGCAGTTCTTC
>13|TRBD2|TRBJ2-4|.|TRBV28
CASSSGLAGSGDF
TGTGCCAGCAGCTCCGGACTAGCGGGGTCGGGGGACTTC